Detailed here is one T cell receptor beta chain. The target antigen is unknown. V dropped 5 bases and J dropped 3 bases, with 17 bases sitting between them. CDR3 length equals 15 residues. Germline CDR1 is MDHEN and CDR2 is SYDVKM. The record originates from a study of cytomegalovirus exposure and HLA in healthy donors. Overall study: Inside one of the first data releases sat about 85 million unique TCRs taken from HLA-typed donors. Overall study results and limits: Altogether, some 170 TCR beta chains were recorded as cytomegalovirus-associated.

Healthy bone marrow donors made up the donor group. The PCR contained 60 Vbeta and 13 Jbeta primers. Only in-frame clones appear in the TCRdb table, and some are missing; sequencing was by immunoSEQ multiplex PCR. The repertoire holds over 65,000 clones, with 75% as singletons. V is TRBV28 and J is TRBJ2-7; possible D gene TRBD1, 6 bases. This clonotype was obtained from a woman in her twenties or thirties in good health and CMV-seropositive. Input material: PBMCs. In DNA, the CDR3 is TGTGCCAGCAGTCCCGGACAGACCCTTGACTACGAGCAGTACTTC. Residues: CASSPGQTLDYEQYF.